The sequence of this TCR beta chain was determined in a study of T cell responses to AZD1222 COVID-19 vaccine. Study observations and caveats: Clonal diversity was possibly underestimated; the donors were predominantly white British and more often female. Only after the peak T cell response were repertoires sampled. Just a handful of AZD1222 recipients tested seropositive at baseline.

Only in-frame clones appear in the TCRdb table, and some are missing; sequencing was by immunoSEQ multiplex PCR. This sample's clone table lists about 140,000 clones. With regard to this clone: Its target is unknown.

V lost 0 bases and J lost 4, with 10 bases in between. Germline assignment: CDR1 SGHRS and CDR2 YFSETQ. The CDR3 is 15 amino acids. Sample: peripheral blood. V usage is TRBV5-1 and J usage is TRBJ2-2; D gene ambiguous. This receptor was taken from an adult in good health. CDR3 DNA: TGCGCCAGCAGCTTGGTAGGACCCAGCACCGGGGAGCTGTTTTTT. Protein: CASSLVGPSTGELFF.